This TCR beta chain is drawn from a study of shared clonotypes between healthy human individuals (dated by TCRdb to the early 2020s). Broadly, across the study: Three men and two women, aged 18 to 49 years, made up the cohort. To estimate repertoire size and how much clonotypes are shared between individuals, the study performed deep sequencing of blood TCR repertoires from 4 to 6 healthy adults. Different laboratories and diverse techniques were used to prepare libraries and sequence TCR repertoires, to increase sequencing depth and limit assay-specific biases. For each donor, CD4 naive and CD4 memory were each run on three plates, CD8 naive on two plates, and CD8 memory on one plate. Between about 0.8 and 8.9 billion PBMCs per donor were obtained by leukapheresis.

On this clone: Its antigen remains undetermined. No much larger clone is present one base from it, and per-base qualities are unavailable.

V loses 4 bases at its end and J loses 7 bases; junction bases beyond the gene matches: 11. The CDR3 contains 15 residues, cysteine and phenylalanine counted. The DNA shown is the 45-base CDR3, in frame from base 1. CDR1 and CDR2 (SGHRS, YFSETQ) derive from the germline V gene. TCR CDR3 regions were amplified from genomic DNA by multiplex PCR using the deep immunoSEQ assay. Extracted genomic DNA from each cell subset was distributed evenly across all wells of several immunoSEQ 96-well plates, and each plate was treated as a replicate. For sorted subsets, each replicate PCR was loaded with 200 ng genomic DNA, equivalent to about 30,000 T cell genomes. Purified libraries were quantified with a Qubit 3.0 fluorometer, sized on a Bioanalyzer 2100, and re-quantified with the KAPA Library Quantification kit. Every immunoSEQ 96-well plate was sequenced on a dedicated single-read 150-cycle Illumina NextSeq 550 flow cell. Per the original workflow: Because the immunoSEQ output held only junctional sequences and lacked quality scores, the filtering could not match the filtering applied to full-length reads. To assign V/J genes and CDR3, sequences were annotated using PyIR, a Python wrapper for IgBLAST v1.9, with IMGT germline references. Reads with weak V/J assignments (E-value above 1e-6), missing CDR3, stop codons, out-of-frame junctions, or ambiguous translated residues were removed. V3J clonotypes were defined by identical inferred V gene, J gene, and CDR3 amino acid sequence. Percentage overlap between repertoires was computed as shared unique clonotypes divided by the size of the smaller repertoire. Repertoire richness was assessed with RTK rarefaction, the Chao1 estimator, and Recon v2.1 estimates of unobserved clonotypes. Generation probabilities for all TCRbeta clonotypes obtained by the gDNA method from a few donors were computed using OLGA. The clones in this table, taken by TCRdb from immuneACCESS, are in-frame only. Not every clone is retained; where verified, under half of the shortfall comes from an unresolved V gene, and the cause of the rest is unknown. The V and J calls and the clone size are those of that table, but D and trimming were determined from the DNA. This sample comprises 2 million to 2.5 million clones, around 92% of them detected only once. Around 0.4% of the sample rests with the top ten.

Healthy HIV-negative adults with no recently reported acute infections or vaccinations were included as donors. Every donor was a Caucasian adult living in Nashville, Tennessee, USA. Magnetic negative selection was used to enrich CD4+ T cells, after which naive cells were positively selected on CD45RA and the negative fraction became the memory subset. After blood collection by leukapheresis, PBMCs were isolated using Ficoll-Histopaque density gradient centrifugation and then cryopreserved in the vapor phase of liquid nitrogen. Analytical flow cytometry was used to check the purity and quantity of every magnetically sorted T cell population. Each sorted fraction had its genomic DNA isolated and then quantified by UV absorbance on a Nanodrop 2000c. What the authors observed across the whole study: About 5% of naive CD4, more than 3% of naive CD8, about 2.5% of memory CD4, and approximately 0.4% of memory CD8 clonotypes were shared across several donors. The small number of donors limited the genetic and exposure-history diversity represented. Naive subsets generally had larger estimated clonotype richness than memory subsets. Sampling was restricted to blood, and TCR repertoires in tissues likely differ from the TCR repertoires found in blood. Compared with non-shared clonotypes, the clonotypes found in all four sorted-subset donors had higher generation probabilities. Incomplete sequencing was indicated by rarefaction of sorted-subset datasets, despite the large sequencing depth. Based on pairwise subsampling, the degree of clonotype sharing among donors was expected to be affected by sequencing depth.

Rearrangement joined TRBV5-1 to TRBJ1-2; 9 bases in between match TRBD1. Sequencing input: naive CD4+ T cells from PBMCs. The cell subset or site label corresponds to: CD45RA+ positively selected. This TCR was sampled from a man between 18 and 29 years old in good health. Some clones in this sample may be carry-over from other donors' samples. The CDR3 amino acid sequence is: CASSLSGTGFVGYTF. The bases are TGCGCCAGCAGCCTTTCCGGGACAGGGTTTGTTGGCTACACCTTC.